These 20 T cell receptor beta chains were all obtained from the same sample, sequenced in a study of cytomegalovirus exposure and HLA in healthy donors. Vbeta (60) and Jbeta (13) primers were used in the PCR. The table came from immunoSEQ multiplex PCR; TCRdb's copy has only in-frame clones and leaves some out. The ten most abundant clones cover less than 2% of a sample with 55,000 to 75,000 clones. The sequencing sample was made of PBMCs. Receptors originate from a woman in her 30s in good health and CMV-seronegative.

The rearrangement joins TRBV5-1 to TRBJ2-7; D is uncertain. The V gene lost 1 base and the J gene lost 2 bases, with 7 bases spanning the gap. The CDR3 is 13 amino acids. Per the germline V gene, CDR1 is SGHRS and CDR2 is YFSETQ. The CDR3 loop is CASSLTVAYEQYF. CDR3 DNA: TGCGCCAGCAGCTTGACTGTTGCCTACGAGCAGTACTTC.

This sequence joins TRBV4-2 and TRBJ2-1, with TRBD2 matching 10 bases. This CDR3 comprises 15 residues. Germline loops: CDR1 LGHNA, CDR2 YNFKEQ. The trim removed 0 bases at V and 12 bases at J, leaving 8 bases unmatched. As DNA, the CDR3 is TGTGCCAGCAGCCAAGAACAGCGGGGGGGCCTGCGGCAGTTCTTC. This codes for CASSQEQRGGLRQFF.

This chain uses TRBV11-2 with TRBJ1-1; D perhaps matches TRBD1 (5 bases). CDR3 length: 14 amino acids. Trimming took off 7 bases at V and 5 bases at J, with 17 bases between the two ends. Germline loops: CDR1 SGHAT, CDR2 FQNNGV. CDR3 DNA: TGTGCCAGCACCTCAGGATGGAGGGGTACTGAAGCTTTCTTT. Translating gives CASTSGWRGTEAFF.

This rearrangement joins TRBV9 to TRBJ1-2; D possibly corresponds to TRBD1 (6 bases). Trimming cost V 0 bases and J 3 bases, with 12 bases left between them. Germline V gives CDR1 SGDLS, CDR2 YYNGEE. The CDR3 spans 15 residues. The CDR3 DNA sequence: TGTGCCAGCAGCGTAGCCCCGACAGGAGACTATGGCTACACCTTC. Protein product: CASSVAPTGDYGYTF.

The CDR3 sequence is CASSQQGSGYGYTF. CDR3 DNA: TGTGCCAGCAGCCAACAGGGCTCCGGCTATGGCTACACCTTC. This sequence joins TRBV7-2 and TRBJ1-2; maybe TRBD1 (6 bases). V was cut by 5 bases and J by 4 bases, with 14 bases left in between. Germline values: CDR1 SGHTA, CDR2 FQGNSA. There are 14 residues in the CDR3.

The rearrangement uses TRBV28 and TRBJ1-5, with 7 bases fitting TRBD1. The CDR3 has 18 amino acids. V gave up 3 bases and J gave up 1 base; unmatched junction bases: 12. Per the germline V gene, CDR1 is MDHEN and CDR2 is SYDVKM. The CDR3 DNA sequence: TGTGCCAGCAGTTTCCTACAGGGGCAGGGAACGAGCAATCAGCCCCAGCATTTT. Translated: CASSFLQGQGTSNQPQHF.

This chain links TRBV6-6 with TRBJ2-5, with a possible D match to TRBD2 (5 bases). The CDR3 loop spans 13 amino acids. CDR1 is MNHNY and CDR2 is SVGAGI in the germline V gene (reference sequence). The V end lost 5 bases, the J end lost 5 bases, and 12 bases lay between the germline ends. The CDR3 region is CASSDDGGETQYF. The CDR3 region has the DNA TGTGCCAGCAGTGACGACGGCGGGGAGACCCAGTACTTC.

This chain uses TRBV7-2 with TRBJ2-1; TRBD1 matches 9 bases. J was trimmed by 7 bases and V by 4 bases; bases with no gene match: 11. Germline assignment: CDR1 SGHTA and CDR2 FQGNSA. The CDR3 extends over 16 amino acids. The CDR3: CASSSGPGQGRNEQFF. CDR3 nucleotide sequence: TGTGCCAGCAGCTCGGGGCCGGGACAGGGACGTAATGAGCAGTTCTTC.

CDR3 coding DNA: TGCAGCGCGAGGGGAGGGGATGGCTACACCTTC. This encodes CSARGGDGYTF. The J gene is TRBJ1-2, the V gene TRBV29-1, with D perhaps TRBD1 (5 bases). V was cut by 7 bases and J by 6 bases, with 12 bases left in between. The CDR3 is 11 amino acids. CDR1 and CDR2 (germline): SQVTM, ANQGSEA.

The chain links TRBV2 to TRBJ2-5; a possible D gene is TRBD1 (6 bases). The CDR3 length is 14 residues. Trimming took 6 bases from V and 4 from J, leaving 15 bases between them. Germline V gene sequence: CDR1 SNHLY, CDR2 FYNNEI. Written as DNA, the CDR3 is TGTGCCAGCAGGATGGGACATGGTGGAGAGACCCAGTACTTC. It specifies CASRMGHGGETQYF.

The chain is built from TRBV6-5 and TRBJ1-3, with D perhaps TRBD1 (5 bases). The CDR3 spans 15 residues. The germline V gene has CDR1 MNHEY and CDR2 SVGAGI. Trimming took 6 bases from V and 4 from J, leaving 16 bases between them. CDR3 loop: CASSSGGASGNTIYF. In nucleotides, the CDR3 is TGTGCCAGCAGCTCTGGTGGGGCGTCCGGAAACACCATATATTTT.

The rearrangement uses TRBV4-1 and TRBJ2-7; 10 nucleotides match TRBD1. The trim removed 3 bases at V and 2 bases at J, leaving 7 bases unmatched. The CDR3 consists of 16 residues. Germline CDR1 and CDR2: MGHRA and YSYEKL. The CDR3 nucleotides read TGCGCCAGCAGCCAGGGTACCGGGACAGGGGCCTACGAGCAGTACTTC. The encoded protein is CASSQGTGTGAYEQYF.

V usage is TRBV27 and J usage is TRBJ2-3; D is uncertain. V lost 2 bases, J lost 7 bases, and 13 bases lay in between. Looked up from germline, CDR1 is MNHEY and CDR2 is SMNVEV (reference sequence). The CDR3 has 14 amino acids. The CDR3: CASSLVLPSHTQYF. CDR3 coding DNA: TGTGCCAGCAGTTTAGTACTGCCGTCCCATACGCAGTATTTT.

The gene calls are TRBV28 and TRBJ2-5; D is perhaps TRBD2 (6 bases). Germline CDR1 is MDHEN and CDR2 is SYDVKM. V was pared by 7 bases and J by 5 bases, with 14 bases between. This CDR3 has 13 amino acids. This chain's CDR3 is CASTSPGRETQYF. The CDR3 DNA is TGTGCCAGCACCAGCCCGGGGAGGGAGACCCAGTACTTC.

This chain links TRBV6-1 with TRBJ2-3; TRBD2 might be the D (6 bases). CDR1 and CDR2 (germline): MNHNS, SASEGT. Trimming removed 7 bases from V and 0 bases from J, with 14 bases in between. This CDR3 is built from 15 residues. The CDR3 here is CASMGLATSTDTQYF. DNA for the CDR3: TGTGCCAGCATGGGCCTAGCGACTAGCACAGATACGCAGTATTTT.

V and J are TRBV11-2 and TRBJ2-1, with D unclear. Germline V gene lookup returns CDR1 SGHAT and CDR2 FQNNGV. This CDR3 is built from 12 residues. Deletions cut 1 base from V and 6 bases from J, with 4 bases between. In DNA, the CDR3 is TGTGCCAGCAGCTTAGGACTCAATGAGCAGTTCTTC. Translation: CASSLGLNEQFF.

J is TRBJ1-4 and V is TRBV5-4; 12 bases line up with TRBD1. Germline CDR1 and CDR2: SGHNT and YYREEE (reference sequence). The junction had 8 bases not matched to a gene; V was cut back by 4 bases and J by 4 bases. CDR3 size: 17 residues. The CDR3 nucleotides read TGTGCCAGCAGCCCGGGACAGGGGGCGATCGGTAATGAAAAACTGTTTTTT. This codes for CASSPGQGAIGNEKLFF.

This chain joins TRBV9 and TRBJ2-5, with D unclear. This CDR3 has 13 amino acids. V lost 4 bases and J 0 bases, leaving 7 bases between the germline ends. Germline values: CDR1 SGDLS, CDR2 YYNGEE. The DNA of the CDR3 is TGTGCCAGCAGCCCCCGGTACCAAGAGACCCAGTACTTC. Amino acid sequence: CASSPRYQETQYF.

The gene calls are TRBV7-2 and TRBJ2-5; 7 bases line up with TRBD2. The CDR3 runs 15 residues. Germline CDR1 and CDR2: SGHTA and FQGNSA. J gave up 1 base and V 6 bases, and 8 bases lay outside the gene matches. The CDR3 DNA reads TGTGCCAGCAGTCGTCCGGGACTACCCCAAGAGACCCAGTACTTC. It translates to CASSRPGLPQETQYF.

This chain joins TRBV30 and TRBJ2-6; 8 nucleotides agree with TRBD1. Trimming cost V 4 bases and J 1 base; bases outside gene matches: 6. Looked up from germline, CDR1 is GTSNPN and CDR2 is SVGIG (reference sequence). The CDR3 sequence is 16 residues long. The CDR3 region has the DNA TGTGCCTGGACCGGGACAGGAGCGTCTGGGGCCAACGTCCTGACTTTC. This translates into CAWTGTGASGANVLTF.